This passage covers 30 T cell receptor beta chains from one sample sequenced in a study of cytomegalovirus exposure and HLA in healthy donors. The PCR contained 60 Vbeta and 13 Jbeta primers. Here immunoSEQ multiplex PCR was the method, and the copy in TCRdb shows in-frame clones only, minus some. The sample consists of 120,000 to 150,000 clones, roughly 68% of them appearing once. Material for sequencing was PBMCs. The receptors here all came from a man aged 55 to 69 in good health and CMV-seronegative.

This clone was seen more than once but under ten times. J is TRBJ2-5 and V is TRBV19; D is possibly TRBD1 (6 bases). The J call may be faulty, since TRBJ2-7 better matches the DNA end. Germline CDR1 is LNHDA and CDR2 is SQIVND (reference sequence). The CDR3 spans 14 residues. The CDR3 nucleotides are TGTGCCAGTAGTATAGACCAGGGGCCCTACGAGCAGTACTTC. It codes for CASSIDQGPYEQYF.

The chain combines TRBV5-4 with TRBJ2-3; 13 positions agree with TRBD2. V was pared by 0 bases and J by 2 bases, with 3 bases of the junction left unmatched. CDR3 length: 17 residues. Per the germline V gene, CDR1 is SGHNT and CDR2 is YYREEE (reference sequence). The CDR3 sequence is CASSLGTSGSVTDTQYF. CDR3 coding DNA: TGTGCCAGCAGCTTGGGGACTAGCGGGAGCGTCACAGATACGCAGTATTTT. Using reference TRBV5-4 and TRBJ2-3 for the parts outside the CDR3, the full variable domain is ETGVTQSPTHLIKTRGQQVTLRCSSQSGHNTVSWYQQALGQGPQFIFQYYREEENGRGNFPPRFSGLQFPNYSSELNVNALELDDSALYLCASSLGTSGSVTDTQYFGPGTRLTVL.

This chain links TRBV4-2 with TRBJ2-5, with D possibly being TRBD2 (6 bases). The CDR3 has 15 amino acids. Germline CDR1 LGHNA, CDR2 YNFKEQ. Trimming shortened V by 1 base and J by 2 bases, and 11 bases separated the two germline ends. The CDR3 spells CASSQGGGVQETQYF. For the CDR3, the DNA is TGTGCCAGCAGCCAAGGGGGCGGGGTTCAAGAGACCCAGTACTTC.

This clone was seen only a few times. This chain joins TRBV5-5 and TRBJ2-1; 7 bases are a match to TRBD2. The CDR3 sequence is 17 residues long. The V and J ends lost 5 bases and 2 bases, in that order; junction bases with no gene match: 13. From germline, CDR1 is SGHKS and CDR2 YYEKEE (reference sequence). This CDR3 is CASSSSEWLAAYNEQFF. The CDR3 DNA sequence: TGTGCCAGCAGTTCAAGCGAATGGCTAGCGGCCTACAATGAGCAGTTCTTC.

V and J are TRBV6-1 and TRBJ2-7; the match to TRBD2 covers 8 bases. Germline V gene lookup returns CDR1 MNHNS and CDR2 SASEGT. The CDR3 length is 15 residues. The junction had 7 bases not matched to a gene; V was cut back by 2 bases and J by 4 bases. This CDR3 is CASSESGTRGYEQYF. CDR3 bases: TGTGCCAGCAGTGAAAGTGGGACTAGGGGGTACGAGCAGTACTTC.

This clone showed up just a few times. The chain has TRBV2 and TRBJ1-6; 9 bases map to TRBD1. The V gene's germline CDR1 is SNHLY and CDR2 FYNNEI. J was trimmed by 9 bases and V by 8 bases; bases with no gene match: 5. The CDR3 runs to 13 residues. CDR3 residues: CASSGQGVSPLHF. The CDR3 region has the DNA TGTGCCAGCTCGGGACAGGGAGTTTCACCCCTCCACTTT.

The chain carries TRBV9 and TRBJ2-7, with 10 bases that match TRBD2. With V trimmed by 4 bases and J by 5 bases, 12 bases remained unmatched. There are 16 residues in the CDR3. Germline lookup yields CDR1 SGDLS and CDR2 YYNGEE. CDR3 sequence: CASSPSPGLARDEQYF. CDR3 bases: TGTGCCAGCAGCCCCTCCCCGGGACTAGCGCGCGACGAGCAGTACTTC.

The chain has TRBV5-1 and TRBJ2-1, with 9 bases lining up with TRBD1. This CDR3 contains 15 residues. Germline-derived CDR1 and CDR2 are SGHRS and YFSETQ. The junction had 10 bases not matched to a gene; V was cut back by 4 bases and J by 8 bases. CDR3 bases: TGCGCCAGCAGCGCTACCGGGACAGGGATGGATGAGCAGTTCTTC. It encodes CASSATGTGMDEQFF.

The CDR3 DNA reads TGTGCCACCGAGCGGATCGGAGAAGTTGAGCAGTTCTTC. Residues: CATERIGEVEQFF. V and J are TRBV15 and TRBJ2-1, with D possibly TRBD2 on 5 matching bases. The V end lost 8 bases, the J end lost 9 bases, and 17 bases lay between the germline ends. This CDR3 spans 13 amino acids. Germline V gene lookup returns CDR1 LNHNV and CDR2 YYDKDF (reference sequence).

V and J are TRBV23-1 and TRBJ2-5; D might be TRBD1 (5 bases). TRBV23-1 qualifies as an ORF whose function is uncertain. Between the trimmed V and J ends, which lost 5 bases and 2 bases, there was a span of 27 bases. The CDR3 is 19 amino acids. CDR3 nucleotides: TGCGCCAGCAGTGTCCCCATCTGCCGGACACCTTTGCCTCAAGAGACCCAGTACTTC. Protein sequence: CASSVPICRTPLPQETQYF.

The chain has TRBV28 and TRBJ2-7, with 9 bases identical to TRBD2. Germline V gene sequence: CDR1 MDHEN, CDR2 SYDVKM. The length of the CDR3 is 15 residues. V dropped 3 bases and J dropped 0; count of bases not matched to a gene: 3. The CDR3 DNA sequence: TGTGCCAGCAGTTTTATGACTAGCGGCTCCTACGAGCAGTACTTC. It encodes CASSFMTSGSYEQYF.

The chain uses TRBV6-1 and TRBJ1-3; 8 positions agree with TRBD1. With 6 bases clipped from V and 0 bases from J, the junction kept 4 bases outside the gene matches. CDR1 and CDR2 (germline): MNHNS, SASEGT. The CDR3 sequence is 15 residues long. The CDR3 region is CASRLGQGSGNTIYF. CDR3 sequence (DNA): TGTGCCAGCAGATTAGGACAGGGCTCTGGAAACACCATATATTTT.

V is TRBV19 and J is TRBJ2-1; no firm D call. Trimming took 5 bases from V and 9 from J, leaving 14 bases between them. The CDR3 is 13 residues long. Germline assignment: CDR1 LNHDA and CDR2 SQIVND (reference sequence). This chain's CDR3 is CASSSQPPGEQFF. The CDR3 nucleotides are TGTGCCAGTAGTTCCCAGCCTCCGGGTGAGCAGTTCTTC. The complete variable domain, with remaining parts taken from reference TRBV19 and TRBJ2-1, reads DGGITQSPKYLFRKEGQNVTLSCEQNLNHDAMYWYRQDPGQGLRLIYYSQIVNDFQKGDIAEGYSVSREKKESFPLTVTSAQKNPTAFYLCASSSQPPGEQFFGPGTRLTVL.

The chain is built from TRBV4-3 and TRBJ1-3; 7 bases line up with TRBD1. Germline CDR1 reads LGHNA; CDR2 reads YSLEER. V gave up 5 bases and J gave up 4 bases; unmatched junction bases: 8. CDR3 length: 15 residues. The CDR3 region has the DNA TGCGCCAGCAGCTCAATACAGGGGTTCGGAAACACCATATATTTT. It encodes CASSSIQGFGNTIYF.

The chain has TRBV14 and TRBJ2-1; no clear D gene. There are 14 residues in the CDR3. Trimming removed 2 bases at V and 1 base at J, with 6 bases between. Per the germline V gene, CDR1 is SGHDN and CDR2 is FVKESK. In DNA, the CDR3 is TGTGCCAGCAGCCAAATCGGTTCCTACAATGAGCAGTTCTTC. Amino acids: CASSQIGSYNEQFF.

CDR3 DNA: TGCGCCAGCAGCCAAGACCCGAGGGGGCAGGGACGGCCTGGGGCCAACGTCCTGACTTTC. Translation: CASSQDPRGQGRPGANVLTF. The chain is built from TRBV4-1 and TRBJ2-6, with 7 bases that match TRBD1. V gave up 0 bases and J gave up 2 bases; unmatched junction bases: 13. The CDR3 covers 20 residues. CDR1 is MGHRA and CDR2 is YSYEKL in the germline V gene.

Only one count was recorded for this clone. V gene TRBV7-9 combines with J gene TRBJ2-7; 8 bases match TRBD2. Germline lookup yields CDR1 SEHNR and CDR2 FQNEAQ (reference sequence). V dropped 0 bases and J dropped 4; count of bases not matched to a gene: 14. CDR3 length: 18 amino acids. CDR3 nucleotide sequence: TGTGCCAGCAGCTTAGCATCGGGACCAGCGGGAGTTAAGTACGAGCAGTACTTC. Translation gives CASSLASGPAGVKYEQYF.

The chain carries TRBV6-6 and TRBJ1-2; D may be TRBD1 (5 bases). CDR3 length equals 15 residues. Germline values: CDR1 MNHNY, CDR2 SVGAGI (reference sequence). V shed 2 bases and J shed 3 bases, with 13 bases lying between them. CDR3 sequence reads: CASSYDGGVDYGYTF. DNA for the CDR3: TGTGCCAGCAGTTACGATGGGGGGGTGGACTATGGCTACACCTTC.

The rearrangement joins TRBV5-1 to TRBJ2-1; 9 bases agree with TRBD2. V lost 0 bases to trimming and J lost 7 bases; unmatched junction nucleotides: 11. Germline-derived CDR1 and CDR2 are SGHRS and YFSETQ. CDR3 length: 17 residues. DNA of the CDR3: TGCGCCAGCAGCTTGGATTCCGTAGGGACTAGCCCTAATGAGCAGTTCTTC. This sequence encodes CASSLDSVGTSPNEQFF.

The chain employs TRBV5-1 and TRBJ2-2, with 9 bases fitting TRBD1. Germline lookup yields CDR1 SGHRS and CDR2 YFSETQ. V lost 2 bases and J lost 6; bases outside the gene matches: 8. The CDR3 extends over 16 amino acids. The CDR3 region is CASSLSGTGLSGELFF. DNA of the CDR3: TGCGCCAGCAGCTTATCCGGGACAGGGCTCTCCGGGGAGCTGTTTTTT.

V gene TRBV6-1 combines with J gene TRBJ2-7; TRBD1 is a possible D gene (6 bases). The germline V gene has CDR1 MNHNS and CDR2 SASEGT. CDR3 length: 15 amino acids. Trimming stripped 2 bases from V and 4 bases from J, with 15 bases between. CDR3 nucleotides: TGTGCCAGCAGTGAATTAATAGGACAGAGTTACGAGCAGTACTTC. Its translation: CASSELIGQSYEQYF.

This clone was observed a few times. The CDR3 loop reads CAWCQGSSYNEQFF. CDR3 nucleotide sequence: TGTGCCTGGTGTCAGGGGAGCTCCTACAATGAGCAGTTCTTC. This chain uses TRBV30 with TRBJ2-1; possible D gene TRBD1, 6 bases. The CDR3 runs 14 residues. With 5 bases removed from V and 0 bases from J, the gap between germline ends came to 11 bases. From germline, CDR1 is GTSNPN and CDR2 SVGIG (reference sequence).

This chain links TRBV10-3 with TRBJ1-1, with TRBD1 matching over 8 bases. The CDR3 runs to 13 residues. V shed 5 bases and J 6 bases; nucleotides not matched to a gene: 5. Germline CDR1 and CDR2: ENHRY and SYGVKD. CDR3 in amino acids: CAISSQGASEAFF. CDR3 in DNA: TGTGCCATCAGTTCCCAGGGGGCCTCTGAAGCTTTCTTT.

The chain has TRBV5-1 and TRBJ1-1; D may be TRBD1 (5 bases). Trimming shortened V by 0 bases and J by 3 bases, and 9 bases separated the two germline ends. CDR1 and CDR2 from the germline V gene are SGHRS and YFSETQ. The CDR3 spans 14 residues. This chain's CDR3 is CASSLAGVHTEAFF. In nucleotides, the CDR3 is TGCGCCAGCAGCTTGGCGGGGGTTCACACTGAAGCTTTCTTT.

This clone was picked up one time. The J gene is TRBJ1-1, the V gene TRBV30; D uncertain. The germline V gene encodes CDR1 GTSNPN and CDR2 SVGIG (reference sequence). V lost 0 bases to trimming and J lost 3 bases, with 23 bases between them. This CDR3 contains 18 residues. CDR3 nucleotide sequence: TGTGCCTGGAGTGTGGGTTTTCGGGGATCTTTTGGGGACACTGAAGCTTTCTTT. Encoded protein: CAWSVGFRGSFGDTEAFF.

This clone was detected a few times. The chain employs TRBV5-1 and TRBJ2-2; D gene uncertain. Trimming cost V 1 base and J 7 bases, with 8 bases left between them. CDR3 length equals 13 residues. Germline values: CDR1 SGHRS, CDR2 YFSETQ. The CDR3 DNA sequence: TGCGCCAGCAGCTTGCGTCTAATCGGGGAGCTGTTTTTT. Translated, it gives CASSLRLIGELFF.

This clone was observed a handful of times. The rearrangement uses TRBV28 and TRBJ1-5; D possibly corresponds to TRBD1 (6 bases). Germline lookup yields CDR1 MDHEN and CDR2 SYDVKM. V lost 2 bases and J lost 3, with 14 bases in between. The CDR3 runs 16 residues. The DNA for the CDR3 is TGTGCCAGCAGTTTAGGGGCAGGGGTTGACAATCAGCCCCAGCATTTT. Its protein product is CASSLGAGVDNQPQHF. The whole variable domain, filled in from reference TRBV28 and TRBJ1-5, reads DVKVTQSSRYLVKRTGEKVFLECVQDMDHENMFWYRQDPGLGLRLIYFSYDVKMKEKGDIPEGYSVSREKKERFSLILESASTNQTSMYLCASSLGAGVDNQPQHFGDGTRLSIL.

This sequence joins TRBV5-4 and TRBJ2-5; 11 bases are shared with TRBD2. Germline CDR1 SGHNT, CDR2 YYREEE (reference sequence). CDR3 length equals 15 residues. Germline trimming cut 4 bases from V and 5 bases from J; bases unmatched to any gene: 7. This chain's CDR3 is CASSLAGGTSETQYF. CDR3 coding DNA: TGTGCCAGCAGCCTAGCGGGAGGAACAAGCGAGACCCAGTACTTC.

This clone was recorded once. The gene calls are TRBV5-6 and TRBJ2-5; tentative D call: TRBD2 (5 bases). The germline V gene has CDR1 SGHDT and CDR2 YYEEEE. This CDR3 comprises 13 residues. With 1 base removed from V and 4 bases from J, the gap between germline ends came to 8 bases. In DNA form, the CDR3 reads TGTGCCAGCAGCTTGAATGGAGGAGAGACCCAGTACTTC. It yields the protein CASSLNGGETQYF.

The chain has TRBV28 and TRBJ2-2; 9 positions match TRBD1. This CDR3 is 17 amino acids long. The germline CDR1 and CDR2 sequences are MDHEN and SYDVKM. J gave up 1 base and V 4 bases, and 7 bases lay outside the gene matches. This chain's CDR3 is CASSYPSDRGNTGELFF. In DNA, the CDR3 is TGTGCCAGCAGTTACCCTTCGGACAGGGGGAACACCGGGGAGCTGTTTTTT.